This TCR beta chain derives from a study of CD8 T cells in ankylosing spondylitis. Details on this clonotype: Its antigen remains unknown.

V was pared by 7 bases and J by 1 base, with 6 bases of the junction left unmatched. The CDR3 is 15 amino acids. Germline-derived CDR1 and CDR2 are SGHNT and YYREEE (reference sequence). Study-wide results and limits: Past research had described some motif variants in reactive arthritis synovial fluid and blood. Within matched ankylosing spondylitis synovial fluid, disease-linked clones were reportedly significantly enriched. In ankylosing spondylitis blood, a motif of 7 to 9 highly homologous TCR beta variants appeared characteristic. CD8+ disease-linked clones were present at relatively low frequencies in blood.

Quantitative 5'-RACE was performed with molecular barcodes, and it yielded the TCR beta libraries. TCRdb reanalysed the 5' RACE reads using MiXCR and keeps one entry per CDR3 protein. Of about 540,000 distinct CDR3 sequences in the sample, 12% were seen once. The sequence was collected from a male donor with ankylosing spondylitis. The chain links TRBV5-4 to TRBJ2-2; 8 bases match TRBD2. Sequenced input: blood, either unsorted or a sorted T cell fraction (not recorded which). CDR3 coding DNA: TGTGCCAGCCAACCGGGAGGGGTGAACACCGGGGAGCTGTTTTTT. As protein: CASQPGGVNTGELFF.